The rows below give T cell receptor beta chains drawn from one sample of a study of blood T cells in healthy people across ages. One entry per CDR3 protein, called by TCRdb with MiXCR from the 5' RACE reads. The repertoire holds some 1,800,000 distinct CDR3 sequences, with more than 35% as singletons. Specimen: blood. These receptors all come from a human donor in good health. The CDR3 runs from the conserved cysteine through the conserved F or W. A D gene is named only where the DNA matches it firmly. The listing skips clone size in some rows; elsewhere it reads once, few, many or a size class.

j_call v_call d_call clone_size cdr3_nt cdr3_aa
TRBJ2-5 TRBV6-5 NA NA TGTGCCAGCAGGCCTAGCGTGGGGATCCAGTACTTC CASRPSVGIQYF
TRBJ2-7 TRBV28 NA few TGTGCCAGCAGTCAACAGGACTTACGGTCGCAGTACTTC CASSQQDLRSQYF
TRBJ1-4 TRBV29-1 TRBD1 NA TGCAGCGTTACACAGGGGTATGAAAAACTGTTTTTT CSVTQGYEKLFF
TRBJ1-5 TRBV12-3/TRBV12-4 NA once TGTGCCAGCAGTTTATCAGGGGAACGAAATCAGCCCCAGCATTTT CASSLSGERNQPQHF
TRBJ2-5 TRBV6-2/TRBV6-3 TRBD2 NA TGTGCCAGCAACCGGGGGGTCGTACAAGAGACCCAGTACTTC CASNRGVVQETQYF
TRBJ1-1 TRBV4-1 NA NA TGCGCCAGCAGGGTTTATTCGGGGGGGGAAACTGAAGCTTTCTTT CASRVYSGGETEAFF
TRBJ2-1 TRBV7-9 TRBD2 NA TGTGCCAGCAGCTTGACTAGCGGGGAGCCTAAATACAATGAGCAGTTCTTC CASSLTSGEPKYNEQFF
TRBJ2-5 TRBV28 NA NA TGTGCCAGCAGTTTAGAGGGACATCCCCAAGAGACCCAGTACTTC CASSLEGHPQETQYF
TRBJ2-5 TRBV29-1 NA NA TGCAGCGTTCGCAAGAGAGCGGCTGGGGAGACCCAGTACTTC CSVRKRAAGETQYF
TRBJ2-5 TRBV9 TRBD1 few TGTGCCAGCAGCGTAGGAGACAGGGCACTGAACCAGTACTTC CASSVGDRALNQYF
TRBJ2-1 TRBV6-1 NA NA TGTGCCAGCAGTTCCAAGGACTCCCCATCCTACAATGAGCAGTTCTTC CASSSKDSPSYNEQFF
TRBJ2-6 TRBV7-3 NA NA TGTGCCAGCAGCATCGACTCGGCCGGGGCCAACGTCCTGACTTTC CASSIDSAGANVLTF
TRBJ2-3 TRBV9 NA few TGTGCCAGCAGCAATGGGGGCGACCCGGCAGATACGCAGTATTTT CASSNGGDPADTQYF
TRBJ2-3 TRBV15 NA NA TGTGCCACCAGCAGCATCGGTAGCACAGATACGCAGTATTTT CATSSIGSTDTQYF
TRBJ1-1 TRBV9 TRBD1 NA TGTGCCAGCAGCGTAGGGGGAGGACAGGCGGACACTGAAGCTTTCTTT CASSVGGGQADTEAFF
TRBJ1-2 TRBV10-3 NA NA TGTGCCATGGGCTCGAGGCGCTATGGCTACACCTTC CAMGSRRYGYTF
TRBJ1-2 TRBV4-2 TRBD1 NA TGTGCCAGCAGCCAAAAAACAGGGGATACGGCTAGCTATGGCTACACCTTC CASSQKTGDTASYGYTF
TRBJ2-1 TRBV7-2 NA NA TGTGCCAGCAGCTTAGTCCTCTACGCTTACAATGAGCAGTTCTTC CASSLVLYAYNEQFF
TRBJ1-5 TRBV10-3 NA few TGTGCCATCAACCCACAGCTCAATCAGCCCCAGCATTTT CAINPQLNQPQHF
TRBJ2-5 TRBV25-1 NA NA TGTGCCAGCAGCCCCGGAGAGCTACAAGAGACCCAGTACTTC CASSPGELQETQYF
TRBJ1-5 TRBV18 NA NA TGTGCCAGCTCAAGGGATTTTAATAGCAATCAGCCCCAGCATTTT CASSRDFNSNQPQHF
TRBJ2-6 TRBV12-5 TRBD1 NA TGTGCTAGTGGGCCGGGACAGGTCGGCTCTGGGGCCAACGTCCTGACTTTC CASGPGQVGSGANVLTF
TRBJ2-7 TRBV20-1 NA NA TGCAGTGCTGGCCGAGACACCCATACCTACAATGAGCAGTACTTC CSAGRDTHTYNEQYF
TRBJ1-1 TRBV3-1 NA NA TGTGCCAGCAGCGCCTATCCCCCATTGCGAAACACTGAAGCTTTCTTT CASSAYPPLRNTEAFF
TRBJ1-1 TRBV5-5 TRBD1 NA TGTGCCAGCAGTCGATCAGGGGGCTGGCCTGAAGCTTTCTTT CASSRSGGWPEAFF
TRBJ1-2 TRBV25-1 NA NA TGTGCCAGCAGGGAGGCAGCGAACTATGGCTACACCTTC CASREAANYGYTF